This entry features one TCR beta chain sequence. Its antigen is as yet unknown. The data are from a study of T cell responses to AZD1222 COVID-19 vaccine. Broader study findings: Regions 160-218 and 743-854 held dominance among vaccine-associated CD4 TCRs, which spanned spike. Mostly white British, mostly female donors; authors suggested clonal diversity may be underestimated. Unmutated regions of variants are reportedly targeted by nearly half of spike-specific TCRs.

Here immunoSEQ multiplex PCR was the method, and the copy in TCRdb shows in-frame clones only, minus some. This repertoire shows roughly 100,000 clones, approximately 91% found once; its top ten account for 6.5% to 10%. Sequenced material: peripheral blood, taken 28 days after the second AZD1222 dose. This sequence was found in an adult who received the AZD1222 COVID-19 vaccine.

CDR3 residues: CASSPGTGRFGSGNTIYF. In nucleotides, the CDR3 is TGTGCCAGTAGTCCCGGGACAGGCCGCTTTGGATCTGGAAACACCATATATTTT. V usage is TRBV19 and J usage is TRBJ1-3, with 8 bases that match TRBD1. Germline values: CDR1 LNHDA, CDR2 SQIVND (reference sequence). This CDR3 spans 18 amino acids. V shed 5 bases, J shed 1 base, and the junction held 13 bases outside the gene matches.